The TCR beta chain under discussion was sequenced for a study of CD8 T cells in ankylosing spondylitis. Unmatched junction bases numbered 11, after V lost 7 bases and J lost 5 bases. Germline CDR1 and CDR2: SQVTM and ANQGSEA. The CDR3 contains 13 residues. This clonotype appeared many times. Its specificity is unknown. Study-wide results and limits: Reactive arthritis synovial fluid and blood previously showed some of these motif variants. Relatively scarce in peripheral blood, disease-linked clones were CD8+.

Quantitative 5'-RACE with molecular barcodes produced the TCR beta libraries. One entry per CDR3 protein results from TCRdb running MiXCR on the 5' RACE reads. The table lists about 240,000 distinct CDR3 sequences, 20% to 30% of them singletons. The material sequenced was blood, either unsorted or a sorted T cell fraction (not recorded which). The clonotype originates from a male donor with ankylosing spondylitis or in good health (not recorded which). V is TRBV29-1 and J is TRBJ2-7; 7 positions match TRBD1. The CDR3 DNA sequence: TGCAGCGCCAGGGACAGTGGCGGTGACGAGCAGTACTTC. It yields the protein CSARDSGGDEQYF.